The next 18 T cell receptor beta chains were all read from a single sample in a study of cytomegalovirus exposure and HLA in healthy donors. It was with 60 Vbeta and 13 Jbeta primers that the PCR ran. Sequenced by immunoSEQ multiplex PCR; TCRdb stores in-frame clones only, minus some. With 53,000 or so clones in the sample, the ten largest clones hold around 12%. Sequencing input: PBMCs. Receptor source: a man between 18 and 35 years old in good health and CMV-seropositive.

The chain uses TRBV25-1 and TRBJ1-2; no clear D gene. Trimming removed 3 bases at V and 4 bases at J, with 15 bases between. CDR1 MGHDK and CDR2 SYGVNS come from the germline V gene. The CDR3 is 15 amino acids. This chain's CDR3 is CASSEAAGRPYGYTF. For the CDR3, the DNA is TGTGCCAGCAGTGAGGCTGCGGGAAGGCCCTATGGCTACACCTTC.

The V gene is TRBV28, the J gene TRBJ1-2; possibly TRBD1 for D (5 bases). Trimming took off 2 bases at V and 0 bases at J, with 13 bases between the two ends. The CDR3 is made up of 16 amino acids. Germline loops: CDR1 MDHEN, CDR2 SYDVKM. The CDR3 DNA follows: TGTGCCAGCAGTTTAGGGTTCGGGACTACTAACTATGGCTACACCTTC. Translated, it gives CASSLGFGTTNYGYTF.

V is TRBV7-9 and J is TRBJ1-4; the match to TRBD1 covers 10 bases. This CDR3 comprises 14 residues. In germline, CDR1 is SEHNR, CDR2 FQNEAQ (reference sequence). V lost 5 bases to trimming and J lost 6 bases; unmatched junction nucleotides: 3. For the CDR3, the DNA is TGTGCCAGCAGCCGGGACAGGGGATATGAAAAACTGTTTTTT. The encoded protein is CASSRDRGYEKLFF.

The chain carries TRBV28 and TRBJ1-2; TRBD1 agrees at 7 bases. Looked up from germline, CDR1 is MDHEN and CDR2 is SYDVKM. This CDR3 region has 16 residues. Trimming took 3 bases from V and 7 from J; bases not matched to a gene: 14. This chain's CDR3 is CASSFVSRRGQFGYTF. The CDR3 nucleotides are TGTGCCAGCAGTTTTGTTTCGCGGAGGGGGCAGTTTGGCTACACCTTC.

The V and J genes are TRBV27 and TRBJ2-1, with D maybe TRBD1 (6 bases). The CDR3 spans 13 residues. V lost 5 bases to trimming and J lost 8 bases, with 13 bases between them. The germline CDR1 and CDR2 sequences are MNHEY and SMNVEV (reference sequence). CDR3 in DNA: TGTGCCAGCAGTAAACAGGGTAGGGATGAGCAGTTCTTC. It codes for CASSKQGRDEQFF.

The chain employs TRBV2 and TRBJ2-5; 8 bases align to TRBD2. The J call may be in error: the DNA end matches TRBJ2-7 better. Per the germline V gene, CDR1 is SNHLY and CDR2 is FYNNEI. CDR3 length: 16 residues. In nucleotides, the CDR3 is TGTGCCAGCAGTGAAGGGGTAGCGGGGCCGACCTACGAGCAGTACTTC. Amino acids: CASSEGVAGPTYEQYF.

The chain joins TRBV6-5 to TRBJ2-3, with 7 nucleotides matching TRBD1. Germline V gene data show CDR1 as MNHEY and CDR2 as SVGAGI. V dropped 4 bases and J dropped 2; count of bases not matched to a gene: 6. This CDR3 has 15 amino acids. The CDR3 protein is CASSSRDSFTDTQYF. The CDR3 bases are TGTGCCAGCAGTTCCCGGGACAGCTTCACAGATACGCAGTATTTT.

About this clone itself: Additional DNA sequences in this sample encode the identical CDR3. The genes are TRBV25-1 and TRBJ2-1; D might be TRBD2 (7 bases). CDR1 is MGHDK, CDR2 SYGVNS, per germline. Between the trimmed V and J ends, which lost 8 bases and 3 bases, there was a span of 14 bases. The CDR3 runs 14 residues. The chain's CDR3 is CASSGGNDYNEQFF. In DNA form, the CDR3 reads TGTGCCAGCTCGGGGGGCAACGACTACAATGAGCAGTTCTTC. The variable domain in full, completed from reference TRBV25-1 and TRBJ2-1, reads EADIYQTPRYLVIGTGKKITLECSQTMGHDKMYWYQQDPGMELHLIHYSYGVNSTEKGDLSSESTVSRIRTEHFPLTLESARPSHTSQYLCASSGGNDYNEQFFGPGTRLTVL.

V and J are TRBV30 and TRBJ2-3; TRBD1 is a possible D gene (7 bases). The CDR3 is made up of 14 amino acids. Deletions cut 2 bases from V and 6 bases from J, with 15 bases between. CDR1 and CDR2 from the germline V gene are GTSNPN and SVGIG (reference sequence). CDR3 protein: CAWSPLSGGDTQYF. In DNA, the CDR3 is TGTGCCTGGAGTCCTCTCTCAGGGGGGGATACGCAGTATTTT.

The J gene is TRBJ1-6, the V gene TRBV6-5, with TRBD1 as a possible D gene (6 bases). Trimming removed 8 bases from V and 3 bases from J, with 11 bases in between. CDR1 is MNHEY, CDR2 SVGAGI, per germline. The CDR3 extends over 14 amino acids. CDR3 DNA: TGTGCCAGCTTCGGGGGGCACTATAATTCACCCCTCCACTTT. Translation gives CASFGGHYNSPLHF.

V usage is TRBV5-8 and J usage is TRBJ1-1; 8 nucleotides agree with TRBD1. Germline loops: CDR1 SGHTS, CDR2 YDEGEE. The length of the CDR3 is 17 residues. V lost 4 bases to trimming and J lost 3 bases; unmatched junction nucleotides: 14. As DNA, the CDR3 is TGTGCCAGCAGCCCCTTCGGCGACAGGGGACGCGACACTGAAGCTTTCTTT. As protein: CASSPFGDRGRDTEAFF.

The chain combines TRBV27 with TRBJ2-7, with 8 bases lining up with TRBD1. Per the germline V gene, CDR1 is MNHEY and CDR2 is SMNVEV (reference sequence). This CDR3 has 13 residues. The trim removed 5 bases at V and 4 bases at J, leaving 4 bases unmatched. The CDR3 is CASSTRGPYEQYF. As DNA, the CDR3 is TGTGCCAGCAGTACCAGGGGGCCATACGAGCAGTACTTC.

The chain joins TRBV5-1 to TRBJ2-3; 8 bases line up with TRBD2. The germline gives CDR1 SGHRS, CDR2 YFSETQ. The J segment lost 2 bases and the V segment lost 5 bases, leaving 4 bases of the junction unmatched. This CDR3 spans 14 amino acids. In DNA form, the CDR3 reads TGCGCCAGCAGGAGGCGGGAGGCCACAGATACGCAGTATTTT. Translated, it gives CASRRREATDTQYF.

This rearrangement joins TRBV5-1 to TRBJ1-4; TRBD1 aligns across 9 bases. Per germline, CDR1 SGHRS and CDR2 YFSETQ. The CDR3 is 13 amino acids. V dropped 3 bases and J dropped 8; count of bases not matched to a gene: 2. In DNA, the CDR3 is TGCGCCAGCAGCTCGGGACAGGGCGAAAAACTGTTTTTT. Residues: CASSSGQGEKLFF.

The V and J genes are TRBV6-1 and TRBJ1-2; 9 nucleotides agree with TRBD1. The V gene's germline CDR1 is MNHNS and CDR2 SASEGT. V lost 0 bases to trimming and J lost 4 bases; unmatched junction nucleotides: 3. The CDR3 is 15 amino acids. The CDR3: CASSEARDRAYGYTF. CDR3 bases: TGTGCCAGCAGTGAAGCCCGGGACAGGGCCTATGGCTACACCTTC.

The chain joins TRBV7-9 to TRBJ2-5; tentative D call: TRBD1 (6 bases). There are 14 residues in the CDR3. Germline CDR1 reads SEHNR; CDR2 reads FQNEAQ (reference sequence). V lost 2 bases and J lost 5, with 12 bases in between. The CDR3 nucleotides are TGTGCCAGCAGCTTATTGTGGGGGCAGGAGACCCAGTACTTC. Its protein product is CASSLLWGQETQYF. The full variable domain, with the rest looked up from reference TRBV7-9 and TRBJ2-5, is DTGVSQNPRHKITKRGQNVTFRCDPISEHNRLYWYRQTLGQGPEFLTYFQNEAQLEKSRLLSDRFSAERPKGSFSTLEIQRTEQGDSAMYLCASSLLWGQETQYFGPGTRLLVL.

This chain connects TRBV6-1 to TRBJ2-5; 8 positions agree with TRBD2. Germline loops: CDR1 MNHNS, CDR2 SASEGT. The trim removed 5 bases at V and 5 bases at J, leaving 7 bases unmatched. The CDR3 runs to 14 residues. The CDR3 loop reads CASSRSGNRETQYF. The CDR3 bases are TGTGCCAGCAGTCGTAGCGGGAATAGGGAGACCCAGTACTTC.

The chain couples TRBV5-6 to TRBJ2-7, with D possibly matching TRBD1 (6 bases). Germline V gene lookup returns CDR1 SGHDT and CDR2 YYEEEE. V lost 0 bases and J lost 0, with 10 bases in between. This CDR3 spans 15 amino acids. The CDR3 nucleotides are TGTGCCAGCAGCTTGGGGGGGCTCGCCTCCTACGAGCAGTACTTC. Translation gives CASSLGGLASYEQYF.